The rows below give T cell receptor beta chains drawn from one sample of a study of cytomegalovirus exposure and HLA in healthy donors. The data were produced by immunoSEQ multiplex PCR, yet TCRdb's version contains in-frame clones alone and is incomplete. Among fewer than 40,000 clones listed, roughly 76% were seen once. Sample: PBMCs. The receptors were gathered from a middle-aged woman in good health and CMV-seronegative. The CDR3 runs from the conserved cysteine through the conserved F or W. Fields, in order: J gene, V gene, CDR3 length, CDR3 protein.

j_call: TRBJ2-5; v_call: TRBV29-1; cdr3_length: 14; cdr3_aa: CSVARDSRGETQYF
j_call: TRBJ2-3; v_call: TRBV28; cdr3_length: 15; cdr3_aa: CASSPHSGGTDTQYF
j_call: TRBJ1-2; v_call: TRBV29-1; cdr3_length: 11; cdr3_aa: CSVTGDYGYTF
j_call: TRBJ1-4; v_call: TRBV28; cdr3_length: 13; cdr3_aa: CASSSAQIEKLFF
j_call: TRBJ1-2; v_call: TRBV28; cdr3_length: 15; cdr3_aa: CASSPGQGSRYGYTF
j_call: TRBJ1-5; v_call: TRBV23-1; cdr3_length: 17; cdr3_aa: CASSQSRAGYSNQPQHF
j_call: TRBJ1-3; v_call: TRBV18; cdr3_length: 14; cdr3_aa: CASSPEAPGNTIYF
j_call: TRBJ1-6; v_call: TRBV28; cdr3_length: 15; cdr3_aa: CASTRKGQGGSPLHF
j_call: TRBJ1-1; v_call: TRBV6-6; cdr3_length: 13; cdr3_aa: CASSQTYGAEAFF
j_call: TRBJ2-3; v_call: TRBV28; cdr3_length: 14; cdr3_aa: CASSLVQGPDTQYF
j_call: TRBJ1-1; v_call: TRBV7-9; cdr3_length: 16; cdr3_aa: CASSLAGTGFWTEAFF
j_call: TRBJ2-3; v_call: TRBV5-6; cdr3_length: 16; cdr3_aa: CASSSLGSFSTDTQYF
j_call: TRBJ1-6; v_call: TRBV2; cdr3_length: 14; cdr3_aa: CASREDRGYSPLHF
j_call: TRBJ2-5; v_call: TRBV18; cdr3_length: 15; cdr3_aa: CASSPSTSGEETQYF
j_call: TRBJ1-5; v_call: TRBV2; cdr3_length: 15; cdr3_aa: CASSSGLTNNQPQHF
j_call: TRBJ1-2; v_call: TRBV5-4; cdr3_length: 15; cdr3_aa: CASSMGLTGQDGYTF
j_call: TRBJ2-4; v_call: TRBV7-2; cdr3_length: 15; cdr3_aa: CASSRSDRDVNIQYF
j_call: TRBJ1-4; v_call: TRBV19; cdr3_length: 14; cdr3_aa: CASSGRLGNEKLFF
j_call: TRBJ1-2; v_call: TRBV6-6; cdr3_length: 15; cdr3_aa: CASRLDNQGSYGYTF
j_call: TRBJ2-5; v_call: TRBV7-9; cdr3_length: 15; cdr3_aa: CASSSSTSPEETQYF
j_call: TRBJ1-5; v_call: TRBV10-3; cdr3_length: 14; cdr3_aa: CAIKGGPDNQPQHF
j_call: TRBJ1-6; v_call: TRBV6-5; cdr3_length: 16; cdr3_aa: CASSYQGARSNSPLHF
j_call: TRBJ2-1; v_call: TRBV27; cdr3_length: 14; cdr3_aa: CASATSGDRDEQFF
j_call: TRBJ1-1; v_call: TRBV28; cdr3_length: 12; cdr3_aa: CASKTGGTEAFF
j_call: TRBJ2-1; v_call: TRBV11-2; cdr3_length: 14; cdr3_aa: CASSSIRTPDYPFF
j_call: TRBJ1-6; v_call: TRBV4-2; cdr3_length: 18; cdr3_aa: CASSQVTTRGSYNSPLHF
j_call: TRBJ2-2; v_call: TRBV5-6; cdr3_length: 14; cdr3_aa: CASSGQGGTGELFF
j_call: TRBJ1-2; v_call: TRBV2; cdr3_length: 13; cdr3_aa: CASMTTGEYGYTF
j_call: TRBJ2-5; v_call: TRBV19; cdr3_length: 14; cdr3_aa: CASSIELIQETQYF
j_call: TRBJ1-2; v_call: TRBV5-4; cdr3_length: 15; cdr3_aa: CASSFNPGVGGGYTF
j_call: TRBJ2-3; v_call: TRBV5-4; cdr3_length: 16; cdr3_aa: CASSNPLTRSEDTQYF
j_call: TRBJ1-1; v_call: TRBV4-1; cdr3_length: 13; cdr3_aa: CASSQEPENEAFF
j_call: TRBJ1-2; v_call: TRBV5-1; cdr3_length: 13; cdr3_aa: CASRVTSNYGYTF
j_call: TRBJ1-6; v_call: TRBV7-9; cdr3_length: 13; cdr3_aa: CASSQLSNSPLHF
j_call: TRBJ2-1; v_call: TRBV5-1; cdr3_length: 16; cdr3_aa: CASSLEGHVLYNEQFF
j_call: TRBJ2-4; v_call: TRBV5-1; cdr3_length: 17; cdr3_aa: CASSLRGQVHKGNIQYF
j_call: TRBJ1-2; v_call: TRBV7-2; cdr3_length: 15; cdr3_aa: CASSLDPGSNYGYTF
j_call: TRBJ2-6; v_call: TRBV7-9; cdr3_length: 15; cdr3_aa: CASSLLVSGANVLTF
j_call: TRBJ1-1; v_call: TRBV5-6; cdr3_length: 14; cdr3_aa: CASSLGRRGTEAFF
j_call: TRBJ1-5; v_call: TRBV5-6; cdr3_length: 14; cdr3_aa: CASSLRGSNQPQHF
j_call: TRBJ2-3; v_call: TRBV10-3; cdr3_length: 15; cdr3_aa: CAISELGQSTDTQYF
j_call: TRBJ1-1; v_call: TRBV18; cdr3_length: 14; cdr3_aa: CASSPTQVNTEAFF
j_call: TRBJ2-3; v_call: TRBV19; cdr3_length: 15; cdr3_aa: CASTSSGLRTDTQYF
j_call: TRBJ2-4; v_call: TRBV5-4; cdr3_length: 14; cdr3_aa: CASSLKDRKNIQYF
j_call: TRBJ2-1; v_call: TRBV7-2; cdr3_length: 15; cdr3_aa: CASSLVSGENNEQFF
j_call: TRBJ2-5; v_call: TRBV27; cdr3_length: 15; cdr3_aa: CASSSPQAGIETQYF
j_call: TRBJ1-2; v_call: TRBV5-4; cdr3_length: 14; cdr3_aa: CASSPRQGGYGYTF
j_call: TRBJ1-2; v_call: TRBV28; cdr3_length: 13; cdr3_aa: CASSLAEGWGYTF
j_call: TRBJ1-4; v_call: TRBV7-9; cdr3_length: 13; cdr3_aa: CASRGGVNEKLFF